A selection of T cell receptor beta chains follows, all from one sample in a study of T cell responses to AZD1222 COVID-19 vaccine. Sequencing used immunoSEQ multiplex PCR; TCRdb keeps in-frame clones, though not all of them. Seen here are some 150,000 clones, 85% to 95% observed once, and the top ten hold roughly 1.6%. The sequenced sample was peripheral blood, obtained 28 days after the second AZD1222 dose. These receptors came from an adult who received the AZD1222 COVID-19 vaccine. CDR3s include the opening cysteine and the closing phenylalanine or tryptophan.

TRBV7-3 | 17 | CASSLYGGALDTDTQYF
TRBV15 | 15 | CATSRDIWSTELAFF
TRBV27 | 13 | CASSSPTGSTQYF
TRBV7-9 | 16 | CASSLVGTGSTDTQYF
TRBV10-2 | 14 | CASSQGATTDTQYF
TRBV27 | 11 | CAPTGAGSQYF
TRBV28 | 16 | CATTAPGQGIRGTQYF
TRBV21-1 | 14 | CASVPGPGANVLTF
TRBV11-2 | 11 | CASSPGQTQYF
TRBV12-5 | 11 | CASTGYSEAFF
TRBV3-1/TRBV3-2 | 16 | CASSQDRDRNTDTQYF
TRBV5-1 | 14 | CASSLGGVQETQYF
TRBV30 | 14 | CAWSVLSLNYGYTF
TRBV11-2 | 14 | CASSSPQGRGGYTF
TRBV15 | 17 | CATSRDQTRTGGSGYTF
TRBV6-5 | 15 | CASSYRDSGGYGYTF
TRBV3-1/TRBV3-2 | 15 | CASSHYGGNTGELFF
TRBV18 | 17 | CASSPAEQIRGLAEAFF
TRBV4-1 | 16 | CASSQSEGTYTGELFF
TRBV6-6 | 16 | CASSRTAPVAGNTIYF
TRBV18 | 14 | CASSPRTGRTEAFF
TRBV12-3/TRBV12-4 | 11 | CASRQGPEQFF
TRBV3-1/TRBV3-2 | 11 | CASSQTGEAFF
TRBV20-1 | 11 | CSTLRQETQYF
TRBV3-1/TRBV3-2 | 15 | CASSQGGQGYYGYTF
TRBV7-3 | 13 | CASSVYMNTEAFF
TRBV5-1 | 14 | CASTLAGGYNEQFF
TRBV4-1 | 15 | CASRQPGQGRPEAFF
TRBV5-1 | 17 | CASSLAGGLAGTYEQYF
TRBV6-5 | 12 | CASMGANYGYTF
TRBV15 | 13 | CATSRDGVHEQYF
TRBV19 | 13 | CASRSDPNYGYTF
TRBV7-2 | 14 | CASSLGGLNTEAFF
TRBV30 | 16 | CAWNPRKNSYNSPLHF
TRBV28 | 15 | CASSSTGTGPYEQYF
TRBV7-9 | 16 | CASSPPRTGVNTEAFF
TRBV19 | 14 | CASRQKGFNQPQHF
TRBV25-1 | 15 | CASRRPGLAGYEQYF
TRBV6-5 | 16 | CASSYGLAASPGELFF
TRBV28 | 15 | CASSPSGPGKVGYTF
TRBV30 | 13 | CAWSQGSGTEAFF
TRBV28 | 15 | CASSLSEQGRGEQFF
TRBV7-2 | 16 | CASSFGSLFARDTQYF
TRBV28 | 12 | CASSLLGNTIYF
TRBV18 | 17 | CASSTGASHASNQPQHF
TRBV5-5 | 14 | CASRSGTGSYEQYF
TRBV20-1 | 11 | CSASGSLEAFF
TRBV19 | 13 | CASRGEGNQPQHF
TRBV5-6 | 14 | CASSLTIQSTEAFF
TRBV12-3/TRBV12-4 | 13 | CASSLEGAREQYF
TRBV20-1 | 11 | CSGGNYNEQFF
TRBV5-1 | 15 | CASSLMTGGPSPLHF